This entry is about one T cell receptor beta chain. The record originates from a study of OX40 agonist ivuxolimab in advanced cancers. The CDR3 has 14 amino acids. J was trimmed by 4 bases and V by 7 bases; bases with no gene match: 9. The germline CDR1 and CDR2 sequences are MDHEN and SYDVKM. Autoimmune disease history or systemic immunosuppression led to patient exclusion. Repertoires were generated with immunoSEQ multiplex PCR, while TCRdb's copy carries only in-frame clones and drops some. The table has around 67,000 clones, about 87% seen once. The sequenced sample was CD4+ or CD8+ T cells sorted from blood, obtained in a trial of the OX40 agonist ivuxolimab. The origin of this receptor is an adult with an advanced solid tumor such as melanoma, head and neck, liver or kidney cancer. The chain carries TRBV28 and TRBJ1-2; 7 bases line up with TRBD1. CDR3 sequence (DNA): TGTGCCAGCACGGGAGGGGGCCTAGGCTATGGCTACACCTTC. This codes for CASTGGGLGYGYTF.